These 20 T cell receptor beta chains came from one sample sequenced in a study of T cells in Graves' hyperthyroidism and ophthalmopathy. RNA transcripts gave rise to amplified TCR beta CDR3 regions. Researchers ran a first-round RT-PCR on the TCR CDR3 using the HTBI primer set. MiXCR, applied by TCRdb to the multiplex PCR reads, yields one record per CDR3 protein. The repertoire consists of 150,000 to 200,000 distinct CDR3 sequences, with 17% occurring once and the leading ten covering 29%. The specimen sequenced was blood. Every receptor here comes from a woman between 45 and 65 years old with Graves' hyperthyroidism.

This chain links TRBV20-1 with TRBJ1-2; the D is unclear. This CDR3 spans 15 amino acids. From germline, CDR1 is DFQATT and CDR2 SNEGSKA (reference sequence). V gave up 0 bases and J gave up 0 bases, with 11 bases separating them. CDR3 bases: TGCAGTGCTAGAGATCAAAAAACCACTAACTATGGCTACACCTTC. Translation gives CSARDQKTTNYGYTF.

This clonotype was seen repeatedly, ten times or more. The chain links TRBV28 to TRBJ1-2; D gene unclear. This CDR3 has 12 amino acids. The V end was cut by 7 bases, the J end by 3 bases, with 9 bases between. From germline, CDR1 is MDHEN and CDR2 SYDVKM. DNA of the CDR3: TGTGCCAGCATTAACCCCGACTATGGCTACACCTTC. Residues: CASINPDYGYTF.

There are many counts of this clonotype. The gene calls are TRBV5-6 and TRBJ2-1, with TRBD2 as a possible D gene (7 bases). Between the trimmed V and J ends, which lost 6 bases and 2 bases, there was a span of 15 bases. The CDR3 totals 15 residues. Germline values: CDR1 SGHDT, CDR2 YYEEEE. Here the CDR3 DNA reads TGTGCCAGCAACTTCGGGCGGGGGCCCTACAATGAGCAGTTCTTC. This sequence encodes CASNFGRGPYNEQFF.

This clonotype occurred many times. The chain carries TRBV2 and TRBJ2-5; 7 bases are shared with TRBD2. The CDR3 contains 14 residues. The germline CDR1 and CDR2 sequences are SNHLY and FYNNEI. Losses at the gene ends were 3 bases for V and 1 base for J; bases not matched to a gene: 2. In DNA form, the CDR3 reads TGTGCCAGCAGTGAGCGGGGGATCCAAGAGACCCAGTACTTC. This gives the protein CASSERGIQETQYF.

This clonotype has only a few counts. V gene TRBV3-1 combines with J gene TRBJ2-3; D gene ambiguous. The germline CDR1 and CDR2 sequences are LGHDT and YNNKEL (reference sequence). Trimming stripped 3 bases from V and 4 bases from J, with 14 bases between. The CDR3 extends over 15 amino acids. CDR3 nucleotides: TGTGCCAGCAGCCACCCCAGGACGGTATCAGATACGCAGTATTTT. Protein product: CASSHPRTVSDTQYF.

This clonotype showed up many times. This chain joins TRBV9 and TRBJ2-3; a weak D match, TRBD1 (6 bases). The germline V gene has CDR1 SGDLS and CDR2 YYNGEE. Trimming pared 1 base from V and 5 bases from J, leaving 14 bases between. The CDR3 length is 15 residues. CDR3 residues: CASSVPGAREDTQYF. DNA for the CDR3: TGTGCCAGCAGCGTACCAGGGGCGCGTGAAGATACGCAGTATTTT.

This chain links TRBV11-2 with TRBJ2-5; 7 nucleotides align to TRBD1. Trimming at V came to 3 bases and at J to 0 bases, leaving 4 bases not matched to a gene. Germline CDR1 reads SGHAT; CDR2 reads FQNNGV. The length of the CDR3 is 15 residues. The CDR3 loop reads CASSFGDRDQETQYF. The CDR3 DNA reads TGTGCCAGCAGCTTCGGTGACAGGGACCAAGAGACCCAGTACTTC. Using reference TRBV11-2 and TRBJ2-5 for the parts outside the CDR3, the full variable domain is EAGVAQSPRYKIIEKRQSVAFWCNPISGHATLYWYQQILGQGPKLLIQFQNNGVVDDSQLPKDRFSAERLKGVDSTLKIQPAKLEDSAVYLCASSFGDRDQETQYFGPGTRLLVL.

There are many counts of this clonotype. J is TRBJ1-2 and V is TRBV20-1, with a possible D match to TRBD1 (6 bases). V shed 2 bases and J shed 12 bases, with 10 bases lying between them. The CDR3 totals 10 residues. Germline V gives CDR1 DFQATT, CDR2 SNEGSKA (reference sequence). The CDR3, as DNA: TGCAGTGCTAGATGGGACACGGACACCTTC. Its translation: CSARWDTDTF.

This clonotype was recorded many times. The J gene is TRBJ1-2, the V gene TRBV28; 7 positions agree with TRBD1. V gave up 4 bases and J gave up 8 bases; unmatched junction bases: 7. From germline, CDR1 is MDHEN and CDR2 SYDVKM. The CDR3 contains 13 residues. Written as DNA, the CDR3 is TGTGCCAGCAGTTCAACAGGGGTACAGGGCTACACCTTC. This codes for CASSSTGVQGYTF.

This clonotype has a handful of counts. The chain links TRBV19 to TRBJ2-1; D gene ambiguous. V was cut by 3 bases and J by 5 bases, with 8 bases left in between. Germline V gene data show CDR1 as LNHDA and CDR2 as SQIVND (reference sequence). The CDR3 contains 13 residues. CDR3 sequence (DNA): TGTGCCAGTAGTATTCTAGGAAACAATGAGCAGTTCTTC. Translated, it gives CASSILGNNEQFF.

This clonotype came up a few times. This chain connects TRBV19 to TRBJ1-2, with D tentatively TRBD1 (6 bases). Germline V gene lookup returns CDR1 LNHDA and CDR2 SQIVND (reference sequence). The CDR3 contains 15 residues. The germline V and J ends were trimmed by 4 bases and 4 bases, with 16 bases remaining between them. CDR3 nucleotide sequence: TGTGCCAGTAGTAGAACCGACAGGACACCCTATGGCTACACCTTC. Amino acid sequence: CASSRTDRTPYGYTF.

This clonotype occurred a few times. This rearrangement joins TRBV27 to TRBJ2-4; D may be TRBD2 (6 bases). Trimming stripped 5 bases from V and 8 bases from J, with 16 bases between. Per germline, CDR1 MNHEY and CDR2 SMNVEV (reference sequence). The CDR3 spans 14 residues. This CDR3 is CASSLTSPWDIQYF. CDR3 sequence (DNA): TGTGCCAGCAGTCTAACTAGCCCTTGGGACATTCAGTACTTC.

This clonotype has a count of ten or more. This chain links TRBV13 with TRBJ2-7; the match to TRBD1 covers 7 bases. The CDR3 covers 15 residues. Germline V CDR1 and CDR2: PRHDT, FYEKMQ (reference sequence). V trimming: 4 bases; J trimming: 0 bases; junction bases outside the gene matches: 6. CDR3 region: CASSSSRQGSYEQYF. The CDR3 DNA follows: TGTGCCAGCAGCTCCTCAAGACAGGGCTCCTACGAGCAGTACTTC.

This clonotype was seen repeatedly, ten times or more. This chain connects TRBV2 to TRBJ1-1, with a tentative D call TRBD1 (5 bases). There are 14 residues in the CDR3. Germline values: CDR1 SNHLY, CDR2 FYNNEI. V was pared by 4 bases and J by 1 base, with 10 bases between. CDR3 DNA sequence: TGTGCCAGCAGTGGGAGGGACTGGAACACTGAAGCTTTCTTT. Amino acids: CASSGRDWNTEAFF.

This clonotype was seen many times. The chain carries TRBV12-3 or TRBV12-4 and TRBJ2-1, with TRBD1 matching over 7 bases. Trimming removed 6 bases from V and 5 bases from J; junction bases left unmatched: 13. The CDR3 consists of 16 residues. The CDR3 DNA sequence: TGTGCCAGCAGACCTCGGACAGGAACAATAAACAATGAGCAGTTCTTC. The encoded protein is CASRPRTGTINNEQFF.

The DNA for the CDR3 is TGCGCCAGCAGCTTGCGACTAGCGGGGGGGGAGCAGTTCTTC. Translating it yields CASSLRLAGGEQFF. The chain combines TRBV5-1 with TRBJ2-1; 14 bases are a match to TRBD2. Trimming took 1 base from V and 10 from J; bases not matched to a gene: 1. From germline, CDR1 is SGHRS and CDR2 YFSETQ. There are 14 residues in the CDR3.

This clonotype was seen repeatedly, ten times or more. This sequence joins TRBV7-3 and TRBJ2-7, with a weak D call TRBD2 (5 bases). Trimming took off 1 base at V and 8 bases at J, with 12 bases between the two ends. This CDR3 is 13 amino acids long. Germline V gene data show CDR1 as SGHTA and CDR2 as FQGTGA. CDR3 bases: TGTGCCAGCAGCTTAAACGGTGAGGGCCAGCAGTACTTC. It translates to CASSLNGEGQQYF.

This clonotype came up many times. The gene calls are TRBV2 and TRBJ1-3; D ambiguous. The CDR3 extends over 11 amino acids. Germline-derived CDR1 and CDR2 are SNHLY and FYNNEI. The germline V and J ends were trimmed by 9 bases and 7 bases, with 10 bases remaining between them. The CDR3: CASKLGNTIYF. CDR3 DNA: TGTGCCAGTAAGCTCGGGAACACCATATATTTT.

In this sample, this clonotype turned up many times. The chain employs TRBV6-5 and TRBJ1-2, with D possibly TRBD1 on 5 matching bases. Per the germline V gene, CDR1 is MNHEY and CDR2 is SVGAGI. There are 14 residues in the CDR3. V was shortened by 2 bases and J by 8 bases, with 15 bases between the two germline ends. CDR3 region: CASSYQGLGEGYTF. The CDR3, as DNA: TGTGCCAGCAGTTACCAGGGCCTCGGTGAAGGCTACACCTTC.

This clonotype was counted only a few times. The rearrangement joins TRBV4-1 to TRBJ1-1; no reliable D call. The CDR3 covers 17 residues. The germline CDR1 and CDR2 sequences are MGHRA and YSYEKL. The V and J ends lost 4 bases and 2 bases respectively, with 20 bases between them. As DNA, the CDR3 is TGCGCCAGCAGCCCTACTCCCCGTTGGGGTGGAAACACTGAAGCTTTCTTT. The encoded protein is CASSPTPRWGGNTEAFF.